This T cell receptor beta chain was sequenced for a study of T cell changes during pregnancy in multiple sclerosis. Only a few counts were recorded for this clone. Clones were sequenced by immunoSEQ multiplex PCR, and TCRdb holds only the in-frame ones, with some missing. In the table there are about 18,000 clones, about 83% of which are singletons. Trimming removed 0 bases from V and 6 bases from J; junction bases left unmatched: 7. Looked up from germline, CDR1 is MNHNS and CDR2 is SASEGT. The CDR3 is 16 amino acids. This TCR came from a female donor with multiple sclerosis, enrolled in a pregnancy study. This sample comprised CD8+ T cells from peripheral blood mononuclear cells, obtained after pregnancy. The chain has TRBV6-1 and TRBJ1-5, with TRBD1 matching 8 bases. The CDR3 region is CASSEAQGQGFQPQHF. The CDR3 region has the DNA TGTGCCAGCAGTGAAGCGCAAGGACAGGGATTTCAGCCCCAGCATTTT.